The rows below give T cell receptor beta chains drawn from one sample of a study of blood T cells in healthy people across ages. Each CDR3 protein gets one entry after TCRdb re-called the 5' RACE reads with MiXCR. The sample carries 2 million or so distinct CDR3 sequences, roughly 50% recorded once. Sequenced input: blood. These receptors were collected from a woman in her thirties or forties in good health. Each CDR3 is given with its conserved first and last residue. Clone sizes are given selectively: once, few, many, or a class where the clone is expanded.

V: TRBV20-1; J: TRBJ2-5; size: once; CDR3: CSAPGQTQETQDF
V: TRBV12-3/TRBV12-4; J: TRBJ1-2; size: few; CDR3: CASSPGQGTKGGYTF
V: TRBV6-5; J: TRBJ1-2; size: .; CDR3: CASSYSTRTLYGYTF
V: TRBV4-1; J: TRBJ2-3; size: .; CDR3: CASSQEWGPDTQYF
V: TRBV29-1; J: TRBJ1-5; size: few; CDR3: CSASTGRSNQPQHF
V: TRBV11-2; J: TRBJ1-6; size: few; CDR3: CASSLGPGRDSPLHF
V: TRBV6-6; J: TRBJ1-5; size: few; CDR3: CASASGQPQHF
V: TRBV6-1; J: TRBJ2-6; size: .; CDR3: CASSEMEGRANVLIF
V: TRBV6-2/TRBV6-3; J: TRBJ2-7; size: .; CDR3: CASGRLFYEQYF
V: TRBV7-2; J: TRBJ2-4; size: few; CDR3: CASSTPLTVNIQYF
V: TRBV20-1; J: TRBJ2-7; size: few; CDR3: CSASLAGTSYEQYF
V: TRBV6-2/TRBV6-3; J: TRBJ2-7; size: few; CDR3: CASSGTGTGAYEQYF
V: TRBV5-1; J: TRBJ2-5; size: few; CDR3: CASSTGGSGETQYF
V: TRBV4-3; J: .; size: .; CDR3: CASSPGWSGLGQETQFF
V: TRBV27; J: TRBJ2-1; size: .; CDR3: CASGDLNRFF
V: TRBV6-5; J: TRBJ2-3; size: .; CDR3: CASRDRGLTPTDTQYF
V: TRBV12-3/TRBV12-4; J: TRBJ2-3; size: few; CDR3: CASSLGSGGIKGTDTQYF
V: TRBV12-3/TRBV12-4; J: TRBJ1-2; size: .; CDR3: CASRPSEGYGYTF
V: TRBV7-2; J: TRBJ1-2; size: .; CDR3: CASSLAAGRVYTF
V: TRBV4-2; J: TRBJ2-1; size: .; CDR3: CASSQPGQGGNEQFF
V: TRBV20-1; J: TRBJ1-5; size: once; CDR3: CSAREGQGRNQPQHF
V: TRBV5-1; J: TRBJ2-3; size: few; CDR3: CASSFNPGRRTDTQYF
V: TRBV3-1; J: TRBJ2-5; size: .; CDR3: CASSQDARDNSETQYF
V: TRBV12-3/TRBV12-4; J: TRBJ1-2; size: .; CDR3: CANSTDNYYGYTF
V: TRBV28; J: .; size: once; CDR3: CASSSGGGNEYEQYF
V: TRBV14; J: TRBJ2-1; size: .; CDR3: CASSQSFSRGYGNEQFF
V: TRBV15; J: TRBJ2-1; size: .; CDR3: CATSRMRRSSYNEQFF
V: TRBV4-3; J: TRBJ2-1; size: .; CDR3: CASSQDWGANNEQFF
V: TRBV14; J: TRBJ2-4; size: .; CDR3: CASSQYGGSIQYF
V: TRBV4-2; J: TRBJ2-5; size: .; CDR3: CASSQGQGEGVTQYF
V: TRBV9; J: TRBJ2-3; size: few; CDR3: CASSVGLYTDTQYF
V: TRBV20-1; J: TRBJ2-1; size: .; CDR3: CSAPQESGGGDNEQFF
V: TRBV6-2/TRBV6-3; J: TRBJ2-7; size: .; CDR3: CASSTRALINGYEQYF
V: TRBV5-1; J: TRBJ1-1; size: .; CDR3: CASSFGRGATEAFF
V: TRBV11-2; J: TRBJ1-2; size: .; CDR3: CASSHVQGLYGYTF
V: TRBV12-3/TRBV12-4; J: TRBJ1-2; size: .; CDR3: CASSFPGMGGYTF
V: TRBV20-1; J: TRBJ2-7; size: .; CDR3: CSAGDIDEQYF
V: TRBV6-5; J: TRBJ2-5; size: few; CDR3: CASRRTGSWKTQYF
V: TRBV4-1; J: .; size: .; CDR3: CASSQGFLGPYEQYF
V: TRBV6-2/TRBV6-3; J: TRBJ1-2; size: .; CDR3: CASNPRGTPYGYTF
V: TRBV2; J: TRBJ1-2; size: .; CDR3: CASSEALSSSYGYTF
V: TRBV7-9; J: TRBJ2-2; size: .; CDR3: CASSLTSGGNTGELFF